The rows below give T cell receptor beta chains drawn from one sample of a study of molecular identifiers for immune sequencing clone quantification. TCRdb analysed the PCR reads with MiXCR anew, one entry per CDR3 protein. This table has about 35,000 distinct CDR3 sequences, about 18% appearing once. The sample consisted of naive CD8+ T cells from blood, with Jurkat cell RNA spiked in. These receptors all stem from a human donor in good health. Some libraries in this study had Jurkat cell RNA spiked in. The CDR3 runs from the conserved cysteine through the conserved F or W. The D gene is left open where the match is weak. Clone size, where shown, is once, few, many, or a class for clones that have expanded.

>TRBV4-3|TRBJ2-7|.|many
TGCGCCAGCAGCCAAGATGGGGGAGGTAGCTGGGAGCAGTACTTC
CASSQDGGGSWEQYF
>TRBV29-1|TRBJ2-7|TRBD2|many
TGCAGCGTACCGGGACTAGCGGGGCGGGAGCAGTACTTC
CSVPGLAGREQYF
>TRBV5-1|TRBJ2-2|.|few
TGCGCCAGCAGCTTGTCTCGGCAAGCGAACACCGGGGAGCTGTTTTTT
CASSLSRQANTGELFF
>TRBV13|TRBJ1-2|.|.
TGTGCCAGCAGCTTAAGTGACAGTCCAGGGCGGGGCTACACCTTC
CASSLSDSPGRGYTF
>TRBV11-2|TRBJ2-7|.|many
TGTGCCAGCAGCCCGCCCGGCAGGAACGAGCAGTACTTC
CASSPPGRNEQYF
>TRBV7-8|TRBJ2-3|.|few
TGTGCCAGCAGCGTAGTGTCTGGTCCGGGACGCGCAGATACGCAGTATTTT
CASSVVSGPGRADTQYF
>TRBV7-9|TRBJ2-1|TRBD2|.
TGTGTCAGCAGCACACAACTAGCGGGAGGAAACAATGAGCAGTTCTTC
CVSSTQLAGGNNEQFF
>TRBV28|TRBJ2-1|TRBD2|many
TGTGCCAGCAGTTCCTGGACTAGCGGGAGTTGGGGCAATGAGCAGTTCTTC
CASSSWTSGSWGNEQFF
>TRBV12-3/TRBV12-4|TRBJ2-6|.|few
TGTGCCAGCAGTTTCCCTGGGGCCAACGTCCTGACTTTC
CASSFPGANVLTF
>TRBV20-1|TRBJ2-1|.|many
TGCAGTGCCCGACCTACCTACTCCTACAATGAGCAGTTCTTC
CSARPTYSYNEQFF
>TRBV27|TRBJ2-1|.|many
TGTGCCAGCAGTTTTGGAGCGGGTAATGAGCAGTTCTTC
CASSFGAGNEQFF
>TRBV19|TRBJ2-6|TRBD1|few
TGTGCCACCCGGGACAGGGGTTTTTCTGGGGCCAACGTCCTGACTTTC
CATRDRGFSGANVLTF
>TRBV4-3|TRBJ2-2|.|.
TGCGCCAGCAGCCAAGATCAGGGCTCGGGGGAGCTGTTTTTT
CASSQDQGSGELFF
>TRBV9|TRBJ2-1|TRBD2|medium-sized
TGTGCCAGCAGCTCACCGACTAGCGGCCCCATCAATGAGCAGTTCTTC
CASSSPTSGPINEQFF
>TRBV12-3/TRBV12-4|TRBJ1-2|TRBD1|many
TGTGCCAGCAGTCCCGGGACAGGGTTTGGCTACACCTTC
CASSPGTGFGYTF
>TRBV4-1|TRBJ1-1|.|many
TGCGCCAGCAGCCAAGACGTAGGTCGGATGAACACTGAAGCTTTCTTT
CASSQDVGRMNTEAFF
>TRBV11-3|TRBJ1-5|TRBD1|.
TGTGCCAGCAGCTTAGCTCTGGGACAGCTCAATCAGCCCCAGCATTTT
CASSLALGQLNQPQHF
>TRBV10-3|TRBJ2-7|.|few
TGTGCCATCAGTGAGTCGACACAGCGGAGCTCCTACGAGCAGTACTTC
CAISESTQRSSYEQYF
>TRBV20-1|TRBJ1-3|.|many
TGCAGTGCGCTTGAAGGGGCTGGAAACACCATATATTTT
CSALEGAGNTIYF
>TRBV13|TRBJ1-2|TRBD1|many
TGTGCCAGCAGCGCACAGGGGGCGCAGACGTTCGGCTACACCTTC
CASSAQGAQTFGYTF
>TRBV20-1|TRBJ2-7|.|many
TGCAGTGCTAGAGTATTAGCGGCTAGCTCCTACGAGCAGTACTTC
CSARVLAASSYEQYF
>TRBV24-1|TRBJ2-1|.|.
TGTGCCACCAGGGACAGCTACAATGAGCAGTTCTTC
CATRDSYNEQFF
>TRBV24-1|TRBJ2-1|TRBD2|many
TGTGCCACTGCGAGGGAGGGGACATCACGCACGACTAGCGGGAGTATCTCCTACAATGAGCAGTTCTTC
CATAREGTSRTTSGSISYNEQFF
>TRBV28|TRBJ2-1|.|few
TGTGCCAGCAGTTTTGGGCCCGGGCAGTTCTTC
CASSFGPGQFF
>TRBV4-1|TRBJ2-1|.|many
TGCGCCAGCAGTGACATTTACAATGAGCAGTTCTTC
CASSDIYNEQFF
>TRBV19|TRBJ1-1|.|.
TGCGCCAGTAGGGAGGGGCACACTGAAGCTTTCTTT
CASREGHTEAFF
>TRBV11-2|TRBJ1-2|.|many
TGTGCCAGCAGCTCCCGGACAAGGCCCTTCTATGGCTACACCTTC
CASSSRTRPFYGYTF
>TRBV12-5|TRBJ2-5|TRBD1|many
TGTGCTAGTGGTTTGAAACGGGGACAGGATCAAGAGACCCAGTACTTC
CASGLKRGQDQETQYF
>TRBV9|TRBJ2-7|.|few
TGTGCCAGCAGCGTAGCTGGCGGGCCCAGCTCCTACGAGCAGTACTTC
CASSVAGGPSSYEQYF
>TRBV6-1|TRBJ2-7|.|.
TGTGCCAGCAGTGAATGGGCAGGGGACGGCTACGAGCAGTGCTTC
CASSEWAGDGYEQCF
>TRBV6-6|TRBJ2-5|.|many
TGTGCCATCGGTGAGAGTACACGGTACTTC
CAIGESTRYF
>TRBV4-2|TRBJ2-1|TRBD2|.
TGTGCCAGCAGCCAAGGACTAGCGGGAGGGTCTAGCTCCTACAATGAGCAGTTCTTC
CASSQGLAGGSSSYNEQFF
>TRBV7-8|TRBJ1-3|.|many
TGTGCCAGCAAAAGACGCTCTGGAAACACCATATATTTT
CASKRRSGNTIYF
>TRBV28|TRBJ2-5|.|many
TGTGCCAGCAGTTTAACAGGGAAGACCCAGTACTTC
CASSLTGKTQYF
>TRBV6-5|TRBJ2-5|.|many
TGTGCCAGCAGTTACTCAACAGAAGAGACCCAGTACTTC
CASSYSTEETQYF
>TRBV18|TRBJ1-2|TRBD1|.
TGTGCCAGCTCACCACGGGACAGGGGCTTCGGCGGCTACACCTTC
CASSPRDRGFGGYTF
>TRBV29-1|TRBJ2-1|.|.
TGCAGCGTCCAGGACTACTCGGATGAGCAGTTCTTC
CSVQDYSDEQFF
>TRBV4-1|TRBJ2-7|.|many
TGCGCCAGCAGCCCTGGGTATAGATCCCGCCGTCGATACTTC
CASSPGYRSRRRYF
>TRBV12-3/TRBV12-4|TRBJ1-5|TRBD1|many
TGTGCCAGCAGCCCTGGACAGGGCGGAGGCAATCAGCCCCAGCATTTT
CASSPGQGGGNQPQHF
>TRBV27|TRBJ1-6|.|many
TGTGCCAGCAGCTACGGGATGGATAATTCACCCCTCCACTTT
CASSYGMDNSPLHF
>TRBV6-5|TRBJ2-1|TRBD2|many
TGTGCCAGCAGTTACGACGCCGAGCGGGAGTATATCAATGAGCAGTTCTTC
CASSYDAEREYINEQFF